The present T cell receptor (beta chain) was sequenced within a study of breast tumors, draining lymph nodes, adjacent tissues. Whole-study findings and limits: Compared with basal-like, luminal-like tumors shared significantly more repertoire with nontumor tissue. Tumor TCR diversity was below lymph nodes but above nontumor tissue.

Samples came from axillary lymph nodes draining the breast cancer. TCRdb itself ran the multiplex PCR reads through MiXCR, one entry per CDR3 protein. The sample has 200,000 to 250,000 distinct CDR3 sequences, 32% seen once. Germline V gives CDR1 MNHNS, CDR2 SASEGT. V lost 2 bases to trimming and J lost 6 bases; unmatched junction nucleotides: 7. CDR3 size: 14 residues. This clonotype occurred many times. Its target is not known. The TCR comes from a female donor with breast cancer. Some clones in this sample may be carry-over from other donors' samples. The rearrangement uses TRBV6-1 and TRBJ2-7; 7 bases are shared with TRBD2. Sequencing input: axillary lymph node tissue. The CDR3 coding sequence is TGTGCCAGCAGTGAATCCCCGACTAGCCTCGAGCAGTACTTC. It yields the protein CASSESPTSLEQYF.